These 17 T cell receptor beta chains originate from one sample sequenced in a study of T cell responses to AZD1222 COVID-19 vaccine. Measured with immunoSEQ multiplex PCR; TCRdb has only the in-frame clones, and not every one. The sample yields 180,000 or so clones, roughly 90% seen once. This specimen consisted of peripheral blood, obtained 28 days after the second AZD1222 dose. The receptors stem from an adult who received the AZD1222 COVID-19 vaccine.

The sample holds a few counts of this clone. The chain recombines TRBV5-1 with TRBJ1-2; unclear D gene. V was shortened by 0 bases and J by 2 bases, with 8 bases between the two germline ends. From germline, CDR1 is SGHRS and CDR2 YFSETQ. The length of the CDR3 is 14 residues. The CDR3, as DNA: TGCGCCAGCAGCTTGGATGCCGCGAACTATGGCTACACCTTC. Its protein product is CASSLDAANYGYTF.

The chain recombines TRBV6-2 or TRBV6-3 with TRBJ2-1; D remains ambiguous. CDR1 is MNHEY, CDR2 SVGEGT, per germline. CDR3 length equals 14 residues. V gave up 0 bases and J gave up 8 bases, with 11 bases separating them. The CDR3 DNA is TGTGCCAGCAGTTACTCAAAGCCCCCGGATGAGCAGTTCTTC. Protein product: CASSYSKPPDEQFF.

J is TRBJ1-5 and V is TRBV7-8; D gene unclear. Deletions cut 1 base from V and 6 bases from J, with 13 bases between. CDR3 size: 15 residues. Per germline, CDR1 SGHVS and CDR2 FQNEAQ. The CDR3 nucleotides are TGTGCCAGCAGCTTAGGGGGAATGACTACTCAGCCCCAGCATTTT. It translates to CASSLGGMTTQPQHF.

The sample holds one count of this clone. V gene TRBV7-3 combines with J gene TRBJ2-1, with TRBD2 matching 7 bases. V shed 0 bases and J 7 bases; nucleotides not matched to a gene: 9. The CDR3 loop spans 16 amino acids. Germline values: CDR1 SGHTA, CDR2 FQGTGA. The CDR3 nucleotides are TGTGCCAGCAGCTTAACGCCGGCGGGAGCTCGAAATGAGCAGTTCTTC. This gives the protein CASSLTPAGARNEQFF.

This clone turned up a few times. The chain couples TRBV6-5 to TRBJ1-3, with D unclear. The V end was cut by 6 bases, the J end by 0 bases, with 6 bases between. Germline CDR1 is MNHEY and CDR2 is SVGAGI. This CDR3 is 13 amino acids long. In DNA, the CDR3 is TGTGCCAGCAGGTACACCTCTGGAAACACCATATATTTT. Its protein is CASRYTSGNTIYF.

The chain uses TRBV7-9 and TRBJ2-7; TRBD1 agrees at 8 bases. The CDR3 runs 14 residues. The J segment lost 4 bases and the V segment lost 5 bases, leaving 7 bases of the junction unmatched. The germline V gene has CDR1 SEHNR and CDR2 FQNEAQ (reference sequence). CDR3 protein: CASSPPRGQYEQYF. CDR3 nucleotides: TGTGCCAGCAGCCCACCCAGGGGGCAATACGAGCAGTACTTC. Filled out from reference TRBV7-9 and TRBJ2-7, the complete variable domain reads DTGVSQNPRHKITKRGQNVTFRCDPISEHNRLYWYRQTLGQGPEFLTYFQNEAQLEKSRLLSDRFSAERPKGSFSTLEIQRTEQGDSAMYLCASSPPRGQYEQYFGPGTRLTVT.

This clone was counted between two and nine times. This chain links TRBV7-2 with TRBJ2-1; TRBD1 or TRBD2 may be the D gene (6 bases each). The ends were cut back, 1 base at V and 9 bases at J, with 16 bases in the middle. The V gene's germline CDR1 is SGHTA and CDR2 FQGNSA. This CDR3 has 15 amino acids. DNA for the CDR3: TGTGCCAGCAGCTTAGTTGGGGGGCCGAACAGTGAGCAGTTCTTC. Translation: CASSLVGGPNSEQFF.

The chain couples TRBV12-5 to TRBJ1-1, with 8 bases aligning to TRBD1. With V trimmed by 1 base and J by 5 bases, 6 bases remained unmatched. The CDR3 consists of 15 residues. The germline V gene encodes CDR1 LGHNT and CDR2 FRNRAP. CDR3 sequence reads: CASGLGTGIGTEAFF. The CDR3 nucleotides read TGTGCTAGTGGTTTGGGGACAGGGATTGGGACTGAAGCTTTCTTT.

This clone came up once. The chain uses TRBV2 and TRBJ2-5; tentative D call: TRBD2 (5 bases). This CDR3 has 12 amino acids. CDR1 is SNHLY and CDR2 is FYNNEI in the germline V gene. V was shortened by 7 bases and J by 3 bases, with 9 bases between the two germline ends. This chain's CDR3 is CASTPGEETQYF. CDR3 nucleotide sequence: TGTGCCAGCACCCCCGGGGAAGAGACCCAGTACTTC.

The V and J genes are TRBV9 and TRBJ2-2; 8 nucleotides line up with TRBD1. Germline assignment: CDR1 SGDLS and CDR2 YYNGEE. Unmatched junction bases numbered 5, after V lost 3 bases and J lost 4 bases. The CDR3 length is 15 residues. The CDR3 DNA reads as TGTGCCAGCAGCGCCGGACAGGGTGCCACCGGGGAGCTGTTTTTT. This encodes CASSAGQGATGELFF.

The chain uses TRBV30 and TRBJ1-1; 7 bases agree with TRBD1. V trimming: 3 bases; J trimming: 6 bases; junction bases outside the gene matches: 10. This CDR3 has 14 residues. The V gene's germline CDR1 is GTSNPN and CDR2 SVGIG (reference sequence). This CDR3 is CAWRRQGLVSEAFF. DNA of the CDR3: TGTGCCTGGAGAAGACAGGGCTTGGTCTCTGAAGCTTTCTTT.

This chain uses TRBV2 with TRBJ1-6; TRBD1 is a possible D gene (5 bases). This CDR3 has 14 residues. The ends were cut back, 4 bases at V and 5 bases at J, with 9 bases in the middle. Germline-derived CDR1 and CDR2 are SNHLY and FYNNEI. The CDR3 DNA sequence: TGTGCCAGCAGTGTTCTACAGGATAATTCACCCCTCCACTTT. This sequence encodes CASSVLQDNSPLHF.

The CDR3 loop is CASIQGLTYNSPLHF. The CDR3 region has the DNA TGTGCCAGCATCCAGGGGCTCACCTATAATTCACCCCTCCACTTT. The chain combines TRBV6-1 with TRBJ1-6, with a weak D call TRBD1 (6 bases). CDR1 MNHNS and CDR2 SASEGT come from the germline V gene. This CDR3 comprises 15 residues. V was cut by 7 bases and J by 2 bases, with 12 bases left in between.

The chain uses TRBV25-1 and TRBJ2-5; unclear D gene. In germline, CDR1 is MGHDK, CDR2 SYGVNS. This CDR3 spans 14 amino acids. Trimming left V 0 bases short and J 0 bases short, with 5 bases between. The CDR3 loop is CASSEYGNQETQYF. In DNA, the CDR3 is TGTGCCAGCAGTGAATATGGCAACCAAGAGACCCAGTACTTC.

This sequence joins TRBV18 and TRBJ2-7; TRBD2 agrees at 13 bases. From germline, CDR1 is KGHSH and CDR2 LQKENI. The CDR3 is 16 amino acids. Germline trimming cut 2 bases from V and 6 bases from J; bases unmatched to any gene: 7. CDR3 loop: CASSPGPGLAGFEQYF. CDR3 DNA sequence: TGTGCCAGCTCACCAGGTCCGGGACTAGCGGGATTCGAGCAGTACTTC.

The chain combines TRBV7-9 with TRBJ2-7; D call uncertain. The germline V gene has CDR1 SEHNR and CDR2 FQNEAQ (reference sequence). With 5 bases removed from V and 3 bases from J, the gap between germline ends came to 11 bases. The CDR3 is 13 amino acids. In DNA, the CDR3 is TGTGCCAGCAGCCCCCGCTCCGGCTACGAGCAGTACTTC. It is translated as CASSPRSGYEQYF.

The chain is built from TRBV6-2 or TRBV6-3 and TRBJ2-1, with 11 bases matching TRBD2. CDR1 is MNHEY and CDR2 is SVGEGT in the germline V gene. This CDR3 is 19 amino acids long. Losses at the gene ends were 4 bases for V and 1 base for J; bases not matched to a gene: 12. CDR3: CASSSTLAGAPRSYNEQFF. As DNA, the CDR3 is TGTGCCAGCAGTTCTACACTAGCGGGGGCCCCCCGTTCCTACAATGAGCAGTTCTTC.